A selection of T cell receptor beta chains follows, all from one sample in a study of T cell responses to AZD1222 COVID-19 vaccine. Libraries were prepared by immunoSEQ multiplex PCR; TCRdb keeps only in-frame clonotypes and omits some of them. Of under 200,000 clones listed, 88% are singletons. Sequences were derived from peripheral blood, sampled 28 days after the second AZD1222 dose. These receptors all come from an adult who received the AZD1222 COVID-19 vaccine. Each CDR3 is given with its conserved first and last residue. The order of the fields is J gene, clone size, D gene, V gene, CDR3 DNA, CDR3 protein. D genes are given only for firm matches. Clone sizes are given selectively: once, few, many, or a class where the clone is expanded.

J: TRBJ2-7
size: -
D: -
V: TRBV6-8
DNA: TGTGCCAGTCACCCGGACAGACTATACCCCTACGAGCAGTACTTC
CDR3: CASHPDRLYPYEQYF

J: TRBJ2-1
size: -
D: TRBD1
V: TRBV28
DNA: TGTGCCAGCAGTCCCCTAAGAGGGGGCGGGTATGAGCAGTTCTTC
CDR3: CASSPLRGGGYEQFF

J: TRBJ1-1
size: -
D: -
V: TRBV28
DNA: TGTGCCAGCAGTTTAGTACATGGGAATGAAGCTTTCTTT
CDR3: CASSLVHGNEAFF

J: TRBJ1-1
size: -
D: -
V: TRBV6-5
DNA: TGTGCCAGCAGTTACTCGGCCAAACTGAACACTGAAGCTTTCTTT
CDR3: CASSYSAKLNTEAFF

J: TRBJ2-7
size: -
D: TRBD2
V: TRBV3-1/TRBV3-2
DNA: TGTGCCAGCAGCCAGCAGCCGGGACTAGCTTACGAGCAGTACTTC
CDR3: CASSQQPGLAYEQYF

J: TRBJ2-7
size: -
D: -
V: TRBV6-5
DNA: TGTGCCAGCAGGCCTACACAAAATCCTACCTACGAGCAGTACTTC
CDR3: CASRPTQNPTYEQYF

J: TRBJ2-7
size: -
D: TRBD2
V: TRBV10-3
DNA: TGTGCCATCAGTGCCAGGGAGTCTAGCGGGAGTAAATACGAGCAGTACTTC
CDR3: CAISARESSGSKYEQYF

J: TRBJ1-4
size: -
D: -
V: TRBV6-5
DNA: TGTGCCAGCAGACTCGATACCGACAATGAAAAACTGTTTTTT
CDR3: CASRLDTDNEKLFF

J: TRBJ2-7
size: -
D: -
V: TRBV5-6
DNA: TGTGCCAGCAGCCCTAGTTTCGCCCCTTACGAGCAGTACTTC
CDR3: CASSPSFAPYEQYF

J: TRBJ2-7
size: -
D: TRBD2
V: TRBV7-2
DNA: TGTGCCAGCAGCTTACCGCCTAGCGGGAGTCGACACGAGCAGTACTTC
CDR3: CASSLPPSGSRHEQYF

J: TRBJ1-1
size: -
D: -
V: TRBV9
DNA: TGTGCCAGCAGCGTGCAAGGGGGGAACACTGAAGCTTTCTTT
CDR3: CASSVQGGNTEAFF

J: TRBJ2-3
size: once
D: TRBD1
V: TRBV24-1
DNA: TGTGCCACCAGTGACCCGACAGGGTTGGGCACAGATACGCAGTATTTT
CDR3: CATSDPTGLGTDTQYF

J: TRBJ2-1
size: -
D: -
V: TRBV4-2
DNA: TGTGCCAGCAGCCAGGATATCAGAAGCTCCTACAATGAGCAGTTCTTC
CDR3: CASSQDIRSSYNEQFF

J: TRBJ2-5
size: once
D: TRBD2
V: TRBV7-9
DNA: TGTGCCAGCAGCATCGGGACTATTCTAGAGACCCAGTACTTC
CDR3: CASSIGTILETQYF

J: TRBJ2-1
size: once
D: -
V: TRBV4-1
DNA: TGCGCCAGCAGCCAAGTCGGCGGGTACGAGCAGTTCTTC
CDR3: CASSQVGGYEQFF

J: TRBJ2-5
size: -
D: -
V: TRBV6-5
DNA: TGTGCCAGCAGCCGCGGGCAAGAGACCCAGTACTTC
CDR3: CASSRGQETQYF

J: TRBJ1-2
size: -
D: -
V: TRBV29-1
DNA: TGCAGCGTTGGCAGGGGCACAGAAGACTATGGCTACACCTTC
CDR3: CSVGRGTEDYGYTF

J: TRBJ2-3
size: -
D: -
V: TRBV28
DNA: TGTGCCAGCAACGAACAGGGGCCTAGCGTAGATACGCAGTATTTT
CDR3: CASNEQGPSVDTQYF

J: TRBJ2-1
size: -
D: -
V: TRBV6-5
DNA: TGTGCCAGCAGTATCGACGGTAGGAATGAGCAGTTCTTC
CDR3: CASSIDGRNEQFF

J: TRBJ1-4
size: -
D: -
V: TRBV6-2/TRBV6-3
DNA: TGTGCCAGCAGCTCAAGAGGAAAACTGTTTTTT
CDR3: CASSSRGKLFF

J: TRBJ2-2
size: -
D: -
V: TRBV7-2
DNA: TGTGCCACACTTACCGAAAACTGGGCAGGAGCCGGCGGGGAGCTGTTTTTT
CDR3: CATLTENWAGAGGELFF

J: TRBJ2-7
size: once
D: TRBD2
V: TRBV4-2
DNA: TGTGCCAGCAGCCAAGCGTCTAGCGGGAGCTCCTACGAGCAGTACTTC
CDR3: CASSQASSGSSYEQYF

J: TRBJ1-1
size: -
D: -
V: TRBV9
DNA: TGTGCCAGCAGCTTCTTGGGGGAGGTCACTGAAGCTTTCTTT
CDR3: CASSFLGEVTEAFF

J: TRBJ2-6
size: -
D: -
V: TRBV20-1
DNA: TGCAGTGCTCGTGCGGGGTCAGGCGCTGGGGCCAACGTCCTGACTTTC
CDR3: CSARAGSGAGANVLTF

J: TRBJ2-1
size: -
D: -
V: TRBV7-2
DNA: TGTGCCAGCAGCTTAGTCGGGAGCTACAATGAGCAGTTCTTC
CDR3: CASSLVGSYNEQFF

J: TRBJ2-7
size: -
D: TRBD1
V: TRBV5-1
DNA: TGCGCCAGCAACCTCTCCCCGGGACAGGGCTACGAGCAGTACTTC
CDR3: CASNLSPGQGYEQYF

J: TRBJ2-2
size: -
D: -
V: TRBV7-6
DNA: TGTGCCAGCAGCTTAAAGGGCAGGACGAACACCGGGGAGCTGTTTTTT
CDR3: CASSLKGRTNTGELFF

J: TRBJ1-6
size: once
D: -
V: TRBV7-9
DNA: TGTGCCAGCAGCCCTTCCAATTCACCCCTCCACTTT
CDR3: CASSPSNSPLHF

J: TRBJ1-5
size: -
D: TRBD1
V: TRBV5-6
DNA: TGTGCCAGCAGCTTGGCAGGGGGAAGCAATCAGCCCCAGCATTTT
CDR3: CASSLAGGSNQPQHF

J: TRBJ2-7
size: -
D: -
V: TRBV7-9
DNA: TGTGCCAGCAGCTTGGGGAACGAGCAGTACTTC
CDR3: CASSLGNEQYF

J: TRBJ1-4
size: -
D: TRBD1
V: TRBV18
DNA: TGTGCCAGCTCACCATCGGGACAGGCTAATGAAAAACTGTTTTTT
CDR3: CASSPSGQANEKLFF

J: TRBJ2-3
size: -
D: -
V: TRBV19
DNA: TGTGCCAGTAGTCCCCGGGGCGGAGGGGCAGATACGCAGTATTTT
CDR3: CASSPRGGGADTQYF

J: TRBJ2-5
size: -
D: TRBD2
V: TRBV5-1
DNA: TGCGCCAGCAGCCCCAATGAGGCTAGCGGGTACCAAGAGACCCAGTACTTC
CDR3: CASSPNEASGYQETQYF

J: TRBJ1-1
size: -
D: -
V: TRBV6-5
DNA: TGTGCCAGCAGTTACTCGAGGGTAGGCACTGAAGCTTTCTTT
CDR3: CASSYSRVGTEAFF

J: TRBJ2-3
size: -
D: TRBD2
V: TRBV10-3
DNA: TGTGCCATCAGTGAGTCTCGAGCGGGAGCGGGCACAGATACGCAGTATTTT
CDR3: CAISESRAGAGTDTQYF

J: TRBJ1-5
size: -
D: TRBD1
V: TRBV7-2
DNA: TGTGCCAGCAGCCTTGGACAGGCCGCATGGCCCCAGCATTTT
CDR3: CASSLGQAAWPQHF

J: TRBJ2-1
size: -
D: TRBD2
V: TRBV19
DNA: TGTGCCAGTACCCGTCCGGGACTAGCGGGAAACAATGAGCAGTTCTTC
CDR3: CASTRPGLAGNNEQFF

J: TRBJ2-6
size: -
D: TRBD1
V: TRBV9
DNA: TGTGCCAGCAGCCCGGACCTTGGACAGGGGAGATCTGGGGCCAACGTCCTGACTTTC
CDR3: CASSPDLGQGRSGANVLTF

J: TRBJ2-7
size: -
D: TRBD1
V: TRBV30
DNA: TGTGCCTGGAGTATCCCAGGACAGGGAACCTACGAGCAGTACTTC
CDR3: CAWSIPGQGTYEQYF

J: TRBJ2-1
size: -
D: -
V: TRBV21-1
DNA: TGTGCCAGCAGCAAACCCGATCCAAAATCCTACAATGAGCAGTTCTTC
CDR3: CASSKPDPKSYNEQFF

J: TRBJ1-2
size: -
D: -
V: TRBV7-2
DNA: TGTGCCAGCAGCCTCAAACGGACGGACTATAACTATGGCTACACCTTC
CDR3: CASSLKRTDYNYGYTF

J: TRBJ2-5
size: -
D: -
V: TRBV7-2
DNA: TGTGCCAGCAGCTTAGAACTTGCGGTACAAGAGACCCAGTACTTC
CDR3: CASSLELAVQETQYF

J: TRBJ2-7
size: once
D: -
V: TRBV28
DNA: TGTGCCAGCAGTTTCGGCACTCCCACCGGGGAGCAGTACTTC
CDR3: CASSFGTPTGEQYF

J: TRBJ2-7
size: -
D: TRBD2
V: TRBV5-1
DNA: TGCGCCAGCAGCTCCGGGACTAGCGGCACCTACGAGCAGTACTTC
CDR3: CASSSGTSGTYEQYF

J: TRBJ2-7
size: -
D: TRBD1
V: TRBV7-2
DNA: TGTGCCAGCAGCTGGGACAGGGCGTCCTACGAGCAGTACTTC
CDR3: CASSWDRASYEQYF

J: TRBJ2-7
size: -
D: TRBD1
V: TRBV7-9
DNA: TGTGCCAGCAGCTTAGGGACAGGGGTGAACGAGCAGTACTTC
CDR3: CASSLGTGVNEQYF

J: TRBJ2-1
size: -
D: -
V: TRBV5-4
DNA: TGTGCCAGCAGCTCGCAGGTGGAGGAGCAGTTCTTC
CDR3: CASSSQVEEQFF

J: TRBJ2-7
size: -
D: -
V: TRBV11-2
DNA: TGTGCCAGCAGCCGCGGGGCCTCCTACGAGCAGTACTTC
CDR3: CASSRGASYEQYF

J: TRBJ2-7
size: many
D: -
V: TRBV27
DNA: TGTGCCAGCAGTTTAAGACCTTTTAGCTCCTACGAGCAGTACTTC
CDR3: CASSLRPFSSYEQYF

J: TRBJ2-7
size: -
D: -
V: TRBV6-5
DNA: TGTGCCAGCAGTCCCGATGCGGCCTACGAGCAGTACTTC
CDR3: CASSPDAAYEQYF

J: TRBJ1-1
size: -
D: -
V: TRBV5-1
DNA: TGCGCCAGCAGCCCGTACGGTCAAATGAACACTGAAGCTTTCTTT
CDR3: CASSPYGQMNTEAFF

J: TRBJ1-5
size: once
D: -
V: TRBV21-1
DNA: TGTGCCATCCTAGACAGGGGGCTAGGTCAGCCCCAGCATTTT
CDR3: CAILDRGLGQPQHF

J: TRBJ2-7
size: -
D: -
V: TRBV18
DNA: TGTGCCAGCTCACCCTCCTCCTACGAGCAGTACTTC
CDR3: CASSPSSYEQYF

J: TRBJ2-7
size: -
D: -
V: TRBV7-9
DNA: TGTGCCAGCAGCCCCTCGGGCCAGTTGGAAAGCTCCTACGAGCAGTACTTC
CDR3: CASSPSGQLESSYEQYF

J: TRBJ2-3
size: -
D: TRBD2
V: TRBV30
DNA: TGTGCCTGGAATAGCGGGGAGCTAGATACGCAGTATTTT
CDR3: CAWNSGELDTQYF